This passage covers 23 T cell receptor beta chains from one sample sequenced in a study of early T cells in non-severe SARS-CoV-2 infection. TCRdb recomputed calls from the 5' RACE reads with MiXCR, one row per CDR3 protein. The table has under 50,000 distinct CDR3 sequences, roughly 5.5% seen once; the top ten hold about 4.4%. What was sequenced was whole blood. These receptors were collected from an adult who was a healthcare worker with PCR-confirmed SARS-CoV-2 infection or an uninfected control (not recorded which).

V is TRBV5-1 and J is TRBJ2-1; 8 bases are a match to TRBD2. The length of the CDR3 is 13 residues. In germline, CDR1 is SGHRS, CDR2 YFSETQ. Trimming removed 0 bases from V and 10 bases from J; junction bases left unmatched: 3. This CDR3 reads CASSLEVAGEQFF. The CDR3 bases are TGCGCCAGCAGCTTGGAAGTAGCGGGAGAGCAGTTCTTC.

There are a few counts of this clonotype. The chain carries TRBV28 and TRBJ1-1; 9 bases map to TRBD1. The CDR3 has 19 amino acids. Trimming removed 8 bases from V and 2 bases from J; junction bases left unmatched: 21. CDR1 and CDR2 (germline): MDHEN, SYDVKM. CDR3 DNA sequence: TGTGCCAGCCCAGACCGTCCCGGGACAGGGCCAATGCTTAACACTGAAGCTTTCTTT. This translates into CASPDRPGTGPMLNTEAFF.

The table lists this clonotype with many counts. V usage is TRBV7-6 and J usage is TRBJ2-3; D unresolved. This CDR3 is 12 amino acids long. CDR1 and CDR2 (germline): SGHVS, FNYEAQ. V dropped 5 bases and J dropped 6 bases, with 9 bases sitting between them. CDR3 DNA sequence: TGTGCCAGCAGCCAAGGGATTGATACGCAGTATTTT. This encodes CASSQGIDTQYF. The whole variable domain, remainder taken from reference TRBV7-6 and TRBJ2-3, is GAGVSQSPRYKVTKRGQDVALRCDPISGHVSLYWYRQALGQGPEFLTYFNYEAQQDKSGLPNDRFSAERPEGSISTLTIQRTEQRDSAMYRCASSQGIDTQYFGPGTRLTVL.

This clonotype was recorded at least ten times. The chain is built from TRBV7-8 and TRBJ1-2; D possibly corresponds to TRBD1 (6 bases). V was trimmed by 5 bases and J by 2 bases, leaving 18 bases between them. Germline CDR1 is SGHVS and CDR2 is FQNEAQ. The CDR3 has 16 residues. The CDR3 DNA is TGTGCCAGCAGCCCTACCTTCACAGGGTCCAACTATGGCTACACCTTC. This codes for CASSPTFTGSNYGYTF.

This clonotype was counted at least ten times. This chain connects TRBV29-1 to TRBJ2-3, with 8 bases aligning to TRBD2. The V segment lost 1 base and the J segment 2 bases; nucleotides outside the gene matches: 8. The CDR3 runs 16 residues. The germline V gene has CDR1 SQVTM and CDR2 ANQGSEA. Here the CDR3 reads CSVEAPLAGLTDTQYF. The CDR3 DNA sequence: TGCAGCGTTGAAGCCCCCCTAGCGGGTCTCACAGATACGCAGTATTTT.

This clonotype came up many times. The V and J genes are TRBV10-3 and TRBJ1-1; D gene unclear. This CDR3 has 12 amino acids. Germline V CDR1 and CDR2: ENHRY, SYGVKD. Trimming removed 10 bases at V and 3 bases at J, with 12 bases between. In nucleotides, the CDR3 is TGTGCCACCTCAGGAATAGACACTGAAGCTTTCTTT. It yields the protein CATSGIDTEAFF.

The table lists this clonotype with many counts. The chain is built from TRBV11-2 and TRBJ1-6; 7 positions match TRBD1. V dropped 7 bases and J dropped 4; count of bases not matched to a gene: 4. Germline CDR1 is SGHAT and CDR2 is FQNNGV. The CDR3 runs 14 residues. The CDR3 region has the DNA TGTGCCAGCACCAAACAGGGGTATAATTCACCCCTCCACTTT. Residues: CASTKQGYNSPLHF.

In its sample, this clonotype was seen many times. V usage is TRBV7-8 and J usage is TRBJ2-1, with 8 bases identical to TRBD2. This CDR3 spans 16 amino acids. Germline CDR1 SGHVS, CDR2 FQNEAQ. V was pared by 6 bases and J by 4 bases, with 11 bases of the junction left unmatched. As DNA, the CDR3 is TGTGCCAGCAGGCGAGCGGGGGCCGCGGAATACAATGAGCAGTTCTTC. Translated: CASRRAGAAEYNEQFF.

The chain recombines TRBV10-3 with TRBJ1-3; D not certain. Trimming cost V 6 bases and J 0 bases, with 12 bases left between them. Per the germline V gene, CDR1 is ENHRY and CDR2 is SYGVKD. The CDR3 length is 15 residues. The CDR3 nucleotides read TGTGCCATCAGCCGAACAGCGAGCTCTGGAAACACCATATATTTT. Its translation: CAISRTASSGNTIYF.

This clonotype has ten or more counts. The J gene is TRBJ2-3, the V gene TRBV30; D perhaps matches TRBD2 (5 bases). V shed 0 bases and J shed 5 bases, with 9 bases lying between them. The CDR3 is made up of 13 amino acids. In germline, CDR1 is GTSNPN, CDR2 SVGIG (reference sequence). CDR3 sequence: CAWSVKGGDTQYF. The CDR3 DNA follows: TGTGCCTGGAGTGTAAAAGGAGGAGATACGCAGTATTTT.

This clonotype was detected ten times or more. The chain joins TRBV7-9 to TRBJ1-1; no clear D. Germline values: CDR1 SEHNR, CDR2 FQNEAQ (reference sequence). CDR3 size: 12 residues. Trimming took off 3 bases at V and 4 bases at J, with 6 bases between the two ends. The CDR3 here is CASSLFSTEAFF. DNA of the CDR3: TGTGCCAGCAGCTTGTTCAGCACTGAAGCTTTCTTT. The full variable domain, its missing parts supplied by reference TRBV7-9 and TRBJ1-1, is DTGVSQNPRHKITKRGQNVTFRCDPISEHNRLYWYRQTLGQGPEFLTYFQNEAQLEKSRLLSDRFSAERPKGSFSTLEIQRTEQGDSAMYLCASSLFSTEAFFGQGTRLTVV.

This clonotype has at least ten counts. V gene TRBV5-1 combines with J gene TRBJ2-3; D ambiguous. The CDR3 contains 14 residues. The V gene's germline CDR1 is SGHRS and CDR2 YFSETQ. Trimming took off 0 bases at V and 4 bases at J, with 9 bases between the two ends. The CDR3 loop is CASSLDKPPDTQYF. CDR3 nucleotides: TGCGCCAGCAGCTTGGACAAGCCCCCAGATACGCAGTATTTT.

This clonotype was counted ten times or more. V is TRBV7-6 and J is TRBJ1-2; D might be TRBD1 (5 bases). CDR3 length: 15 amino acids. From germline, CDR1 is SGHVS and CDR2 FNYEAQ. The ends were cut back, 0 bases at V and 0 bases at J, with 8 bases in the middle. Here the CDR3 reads CASSLARDPNYGYTF. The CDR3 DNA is TGTGCCAGCAGCTTAGCTCGGGACCCTAACTATGGCTACACCTTC.

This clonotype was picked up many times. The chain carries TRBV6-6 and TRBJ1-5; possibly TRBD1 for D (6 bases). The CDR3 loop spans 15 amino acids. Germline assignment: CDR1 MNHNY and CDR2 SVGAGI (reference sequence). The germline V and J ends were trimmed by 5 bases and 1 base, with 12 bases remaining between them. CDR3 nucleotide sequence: TGTGCCAGCAGTCAAACAGGGACGAGCAATCAGCCCCAGCATTTT. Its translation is CASSQTGTSNQPQHF.

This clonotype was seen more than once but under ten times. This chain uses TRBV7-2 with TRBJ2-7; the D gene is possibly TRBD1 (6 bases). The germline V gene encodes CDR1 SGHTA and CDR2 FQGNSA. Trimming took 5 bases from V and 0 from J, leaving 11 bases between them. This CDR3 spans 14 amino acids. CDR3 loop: CASSQTGYSYEQYF. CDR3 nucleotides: TGTGCCAGCAGCCAGACAGGCTACTCCTACGAGCAGTACTTC.

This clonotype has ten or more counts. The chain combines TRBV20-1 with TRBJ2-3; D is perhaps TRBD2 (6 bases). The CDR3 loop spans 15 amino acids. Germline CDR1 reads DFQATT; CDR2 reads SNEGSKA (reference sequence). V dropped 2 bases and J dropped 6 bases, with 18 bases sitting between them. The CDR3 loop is CSARPRRASGDTQYF. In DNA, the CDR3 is TGCAGTGCTAGACCCCGGAGGGCCTCAGGGGATACGCAGTATTTT.

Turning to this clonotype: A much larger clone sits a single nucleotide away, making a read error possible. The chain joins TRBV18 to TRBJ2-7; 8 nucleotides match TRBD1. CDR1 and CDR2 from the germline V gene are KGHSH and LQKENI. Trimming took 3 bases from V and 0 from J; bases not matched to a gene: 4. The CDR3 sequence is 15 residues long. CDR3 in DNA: TGTGCCAGCTCACCCAGGACAGGGCTCTCCTACGAGCAGTACTTC. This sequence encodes CASSPRTGLSYEQYF.

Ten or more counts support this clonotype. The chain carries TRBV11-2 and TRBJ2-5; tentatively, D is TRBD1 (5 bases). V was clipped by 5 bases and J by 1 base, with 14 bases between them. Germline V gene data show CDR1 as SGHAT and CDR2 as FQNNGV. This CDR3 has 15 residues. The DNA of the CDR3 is TGTGCCAGCAGCGGTTCGGGCAGGGTCCAAGAGACCCAGTACTTC. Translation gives CASSGSGRVQETQYF.

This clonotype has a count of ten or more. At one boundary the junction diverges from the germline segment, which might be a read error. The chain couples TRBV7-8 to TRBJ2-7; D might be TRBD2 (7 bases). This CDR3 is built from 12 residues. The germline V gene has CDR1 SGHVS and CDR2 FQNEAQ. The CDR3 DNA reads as TGTGCCAGCAGCTTAGCTAGGGGGGGTAAGGACTTC. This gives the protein CASSLARGGKDF.

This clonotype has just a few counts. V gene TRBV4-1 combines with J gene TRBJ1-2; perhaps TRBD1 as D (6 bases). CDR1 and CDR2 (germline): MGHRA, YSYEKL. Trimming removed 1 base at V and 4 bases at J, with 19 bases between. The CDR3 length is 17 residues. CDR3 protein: CASSQGAGTTRLYGYTF. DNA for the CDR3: TGCGCCAGCAGCCAAGGGGCCGGGACAACAAGGCTCTATGGCTACACCTTC.

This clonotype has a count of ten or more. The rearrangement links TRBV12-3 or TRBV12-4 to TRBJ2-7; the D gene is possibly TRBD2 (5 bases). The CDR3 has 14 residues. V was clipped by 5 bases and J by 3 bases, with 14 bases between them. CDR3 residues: CASSPWAGIYEQYF. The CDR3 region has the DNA TGTGCCAGCAGTCCCTGGGCCGGGATCTACGAGCAGTACTTC.

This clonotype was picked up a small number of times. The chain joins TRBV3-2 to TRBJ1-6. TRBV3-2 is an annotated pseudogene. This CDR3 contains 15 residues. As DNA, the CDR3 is TGTGCCAGCAGCCAACCCCGGACTAAGGGTTCACCCCTCCACTTT. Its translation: CASSQPRTKGSPLHF.

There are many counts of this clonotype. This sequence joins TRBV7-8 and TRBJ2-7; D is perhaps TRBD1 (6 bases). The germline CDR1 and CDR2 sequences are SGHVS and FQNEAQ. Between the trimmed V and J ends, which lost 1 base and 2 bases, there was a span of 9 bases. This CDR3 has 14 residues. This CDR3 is CASSLVGAPYEQYF. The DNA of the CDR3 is TGTGCCAGCAGCTTAGTGGGGGCCCCCTACGAGCAGTACTTC.